This T cell receptor beta chain was sequenced during a study of cytomegalovirus exposure and HLA in healthy donors. There are 15 residues in the CDR3. V gave up 6 bases and J gave up 0 bases, with 12 bases separating them. CDR1 is MNHEY, CDR2 SVGAGI, per germline. The PCR employed 60 Vbeta primers together with 13 Jbeta primers. Assay used: immunoSEQ multiplex PCR; TCRdb lists only in-frame clones, some missing. This sample carries over 150,000 clones, around 83% of them seen once, and the ten largest clones take roughly 1.5%. Specimen: PBMCs. The clonotype originates from a man aged 50 to 60 in good health and CMV-seronegative. The chain has TRBV6-5 and TRBJ2-1; perhaps TRBD2 as D (5 bases). The CDR3, as DNA: TGTGCCAGCAGGGGTTCCGGAGGCTCCTACAATGAGCAGTTCTTC. Translation: CASRGSGGSYNEQFF.